This is a list of T cell receptor beta chains from one sample in a study of cytomegalovirus exposure and HLA in healthy donors. Assay: immunoSEQ multiplex PCR; the TCRdb copy retains only in-frame clones and omits some. The repertoire holds some 170,000 clones, with approximately 86% as singletons. Sequencing was done on a sample of PBMCs. These receptors were taken from a man aged 18 to 30 in good health and CMV-seropositive. CDR3s include the opening cysteine and the closing phenylalanine or tryptophan. D genes are given only for firm matches. Size values are once, few and many counts, or a class for expanded clones, and some rows have none.

D gene: NA
clone size: NA
V gene: TRBV7-2
J gene: TRBJ2-7
CDR3 protein: CASSSTYEQYF
CDR3 DNA: TGTGCCAGCAGTTCTACCTACGAGCAGTACTTC

D gene: NA
clone size: NA
V gene: TRBV4-3
J gene: TRBJ2-2
CDR3 protein: CASSQPGQSNTGELFF
CDR3 DNA: TGCGCCAGCAGCCAACCGGGACAATCGAACACCGGGGAGCTGTTTTTT

D gene: NA
clone size: NA
V gene: TRBV7-2
J gene: TRBJ2-1
CDR3 protein: CASSLLGEQFF
CDR3 DNA: TGTGCCAGCAGCCTGCTAGGAGAGCAGTTCTTC

D gene: TRBD2
clone size: once
V gene: TRBV7-6
J gene: TRBJ2-1
CDR3 protein: CASSFGLVGNEQFF
CDR3 DNA: TGTGCCAGCAGCTTCGGACTAGTAGGCAATGAGCAGTTCTTC

D gene: TRBD1
clone size: few
V gene: TRBV4-2
J gene: TRBJ1-3
CDR3 protein: CASSQGDRDGNTIYF
CDR3 DNA: TGTGCCAGCAGCCAAGGGGACAGGGATGGAAACACCATATATTTT

D gene: NA
clone size: NA
V gene: TRBV6-5
J gene: TRBJ1-5
CDR3 protein: CASSYTRSNQPQHF
CDR3 DNA: TGTGCCAGCAGTTACACCAGAAGCAATCAGCCCCAGCATTTT

D gene: TRBD2
clone size: NA
V gene: TRBV9
J gene: TRBJ2-2
CDR3 protein: CASSGSGGLTGELFF
CDR3 DNA: TGTGCCAGCAGCGGTAGCGGGGGGTTGACCGGGGAGCTGTTTTTT

D gene: NA
clone size: NA
V gene: TRBV10-3
J gene: TRBJ2-5
CDR3 protein: CAISEGAFPGQETQYF
CDR3 DNA: TGTGCCATCAGTGAAGGGGCCTTCCCAGGCCAAGAGACCCAGTACTTC

D gene: NA
clone size: NA
V gene: TRBV4-3
J gene: TRBJ2-7
CDR3 protein: CASSQDQGYEQYF
CDR3 DNA: TGCGCCAGCAGCCAAGATCAGGGCTACGAGCAGTACTTC

D gene: NA
clone size: NA
V gene: TRBV27
J gene: TRBJ2-1
CDR3 protein: CASGGEQFF
CDR3 DNA: TGTGCCAGCGGGGGGGAGCAGTTCTTC

D gene: NA
clone size: NA
V gene: TRBV10-3
J gene: TRBJ1-1
CDR3 protein: CAISDRQSKAFF
CDR3 DNA: TGTGCCATCAGTGATCGACAAAGCAAAGCTTTCTTT

D gene: NA
clone size: NA
V gene: TRBV9
J gene: TRBJ1-2
CDR3 protein: CASRGGQAWAYGYTF
CDR3 DNA: TGTGCCAGCAGGGGTGGGCAGGCCTGGGCCTACGGCTACACCTTC

D gene: TRBD2
clone size: few
V gene: TRBV19
J gene: TRBJ2-1
CDR3 protein: CASTPSGIVNEQFF
CDR3 DNA: TGTGCCAGTACCCCTAGCGGGATAGTTAATGAGCAGTTCTTC

D gene: TRBD1
clone size: NA
V gene: TRBV6-5
J gene: TRBJ2-3
CDR3 protein: CATVQGPLMDTQYF
CDR3 DNA: TGTGCCACGGTACAGGGGCCCCTCATGGATACGCAGTATTTT

D gene: NA
clone size: NA
V gene: TRBV18
J gene: TRBJ2-3
CDR3 protein: CASSPSRLLDTQYF
CDR3 DNA: TGTGCCAGCTCACCTTCACGACTCTTAGATACGCAGTATTTT

D gene: NA
clone size: NA
V gene: TRBV9
J gene: TRBJ1-2
CDR3 protein: CASSVGLGDYGYTF
CDR3 DNA: TGTGCCAGCAGCGTAGGGTTAGGGGACTATGGCTACACCTTC

D gene: TRBD1
clone size: NA
V gene: TRBV30
J gene: TRBJ2-1
CDR3 protein: CAWSMEGDSRVF
CDR3 DNA: TGTGCCTGGAGTATGGAAGGGGACAGCCGGGTCTTC

D gene: NA
clone size: NA
V gene: TRBV6-5
J gene: TRBJ2-7
CDR3 protein: CASSPYQDEQYF
CDR3 DNA: TGTGCCAGCAGCCCCTACCAAGACGAGCAGTACTTC

D gene: NA
clone size: NA
V gene: TRBV25-1
J gene: TRBJ2-1
CDR3 protein: CASRARELYNEQFF
CDR3 DNA: TGTGCCAGCAGGGCCCGGGAACTCTACAATGAGCAGTTCTTC

D gene: NA
clone size: NA
V gene: TRBV15
J gene: TRBJ1-3
CDR3 protein: CATSTVRNTIYF
CDR3 DNA: TGTGCCACCAGCACAGTACGAAACACCATATATTTT

D gene: TRBD2
clone size: NA
V gene: TRBV18
J gene: TRBJ2-7
CDR3 protein: CASSQNRGLESSYEQYF
CDR3 DNA: TGTGCCAGCTCACAAAACCGAGGACTAGAGAGCTCCTACGAGCAGTACTTC

D gene: TRBD2
clone size: NA
V gene: TRBV9
J gene: TRBJ2-7
CDR3 protein: CASSVGLAGSYEQYF
CDR3 DNA: TGTGCCAGCAGCGTAGGACTAGCGGGATCCTACGAGCAGTACTTC

D gene: NA
clone size: NA
V gene: TRBV10-3
J gene: TRBJ2-7
CDR3 protein: CAISGRVDIYEQYF
CDR3 DNA: TGTGCCATCAGTGGGAGGGTGGATATCTACGAGCAGTACTTC

D gene: NA
clone size: NA
V gene: TRBV30
J gene: TRBJ1-1
CDR3 protein: CAWSDRREAFF
CDR3 DNA: TGTGCCTGGAGCGACAGGCGAGAAGCTTTCTTT

D gene: NA
clone size: NA
V gene: TRBV5-4
J gene: TRBJ1-2
CDR3 protein: CASSLVGRNYGYTF
CDR3 DNA: TGTGCCAGCAGCTTAGTGGGGAGAAACTATGGCTACACCTTC

D gene: NA
clone size: NA
V gene: TRBV6-5
J gene: TRBJ2-2
CDR3 protein: CASRGPANTGELFF
CDR3 DNA: TGTGCCAGCAGGGGGCCCGCGAACACCGGGGAGCTGTTTTTT